Each of the 2 T cell receptor beta chains below was sequenced from the same sample in a study of T-cell reconstitution after alpha-beta-depleted transplantation in children. Unique molecular identifiers featured in how the TCRbeta library was prepared. Each CDR3 protein is one row after TCRdb ran MiXCR on the PCR reads. This sample has hundreds of thousands of distinct CDR3 sequences, with around 9.9% found just once. Material: PBMCs, obtained before TCRalphabeta/CD19-depleted stem cell transplant. These receptors originate from a child under two years old with acute myeloid leukemia, due to receive a stem cell transplant.

This clonotype was found many times. The V gene is TRBV3-1, the J gene TRBJ2-1; 14 bases map to TRBD2. CDR3 length: 19 amino acids. V lost 9 bases, J lost 0 bases, and 13 bases stayed unmatched. Germline V gives CDR1 LGHDT, CDR2 YNNKEL (reference sequence). CDR3 DNA: TGTGCCAGTAGACGACTAGCGGGAGGGTCTTTGGGCTCCTACAATGAGCAGTTCTTC. Translating gives CASRRLAGGSLGSYNEQFF.

This clonotype was found many times. The rearrangement links TRBV10-3 to TRBJ2-2, with 7 bases matching TRBD2. Trimming at V came to 5 bases and at J to 0 bases, leaving 6 bases not matched to a gene. There are 16 residues in the CDR3. Germline V gene data show CDR1 as ENHRY and CDR2 as SYGVKD. CDR3 sequence: CAISQGSGSNTGELFF. CDR3 nucleotides: TGTGCCATCAGTCAGGGTAGCGGGTCGAACACCGGGGAGCTGTTTTTT.